The TCR beta chain under discussion was sequenced for a study of identical twins. Whole-study results and caveats: Among monozygotic twins, out-of-frame TCR alpha sharing exceeded what models predicted.

TCRdb reprocessed the 5' RACE reads with MiXCR, giving one entry per CDR3 protein. The table includes around 340,000 distinct CDR3 sequences, 9% to 15% detected once. This clonotype occurred many times. The antigen remains undetermined. Every one of the donors was a healthy Caucasian. The same data also contributed to another study, on yellow fever vaccine responses in identical twins.

Sequencing was performed on CD8+ T cells sorted from blood. The clonotype comes from a woman between 18 and 29 years old in good health.

The CDR3 sequence is CASSLRGASGNYEQYF. The CDR3 DNA reads as TGTGCCAGCAGCCTCCGGGGTGCTAGCGGAAATTACGAGCAGTACTTC. This chain uses TRBV7-8 with TRBJ2-7; TRBD2 agrees at 7 bases. This CDR3 contains 16 residues. Germline CDR1 reads SGHVS; CDR2 reads FQNEAQ. Losses at the gene ends were 5 bases for V and 4 bases for J; bases not matched to a gene: 14. The full variable domain, rest sourced from reference TRBV7-8 and TRBJ2-7, is GAGVSQSPRYKVAKRGQDVALRCDPISGHVSLFWYQQALGQGPEFLTYFQNEAQLDKSGLPSDRFFAERPEGSVSTLKIQRTQQEDSAVYLCASSLRGASGNYEQYFGPGTRLTVT.